These T cell receptor beta chains were read from a single sample in a study of multiple sclerosis patients with progressive multifocal leukoencephalopathy. Data came from immunoSEQ multiplex PCR; TCRdb stores just in-frame clones and leaves some out. The data hold approximately 26,000 clones, with more than 75% observed a single time. Sequencing was done on a sample of PBMCs. The origin of the receptors is a human donor with multiple sclerosis. Both conserved end residues are part of each CDR3. Each record gives: clone size, J gene, CDR3 length, V gene, D gene, CDR3 protein, CDR3 DNA. The D gene is left open where the match is weak. The size entry is marked missing in some rows and otherwise reads once, few, many or a size class.

>once|TRBJ2-5|13|TRBV5-1|NA
CASTPGVEETQYF
TGCGCCAGCACCCCGGGGGTGGAAGAGACCCAGTACTTC
>NA|TRBJ2-5|15|TRBV7-7|NA
CASSLPGVGRETQYF
TGTGCCAGCAGCTTACCGGGGGTGGGTCGAGAGACCCAGTACTTC
>once|TRBJ1-1|16|TRBV9|TRBD1
CASSVTGTGVWTEAFF
TGTGCCAGCAGCGTAACCGGGACAGGGGTGTGGACTGAAGCTTTCTTT
>once|TRBJ2-1|13|TRBV19|NA
CASSITRAGEQFF
TGTGCCAGTAGTATCACCAGGGCTGGGGAGCAGTTCTTC
>NA|TRBJ1-1|14|TRBV9|TRBD1
CASSVAWDRPEAFF
TGTGCCAGCAGCGTAGCTTGGGACAGGCCGGAGGCTTTCTTT
>NA|TRBJ2-1|15|TRBV2|NA
CASSVEGWAYNEQFF
TGTGCCAGCAGTGTGGAGGGATGGGCCTACAATGAGCAGTTCTTC
>NA|TRBJ2-7|15|TRBV4-2|NA
CASSQESGSYYEQYF
TGTGCCAGCAGCCAAGAAAGCGGCAGCTACTACGAGCAGTACTTC
>NA|TRBJ1-1|14|TRBV28|TRBD1
CASSVAGGLTEAFF
TGTGCCAGCAGTGTTGCAGGGGGGTTGACTGAAGCTTTCTTT
>NA|TRBJ2-3|18|TRBV7-7|TRBD2
CASSPLAGGPPSTDTQYF
TGTGCCAGCAGCCCACTAGCGGGGGGCCCCCCCAGCACAGATACGCAGTATTTT
>NA|TRBJ2-1|16|TRBV6-1|TRBD2
CASSAIAGSSYNEQFF
TGTGCCAGCAGTGCCATAGCGGGAAGCTCCTACAATGAGCAGTTCTTC
>NA|TRBJ1-1|15|TRBV15|NA
CATSRLGRTNTEAFF
TGTGCCACCAGCAGGTTGGGACGGACGAACACTGAAGCTTTCTTT
>once|TRBJ1-6|15|TRBV30|NA
CAWSQAGSHNSPLHF
TGTGCCTGGAGCCAGGCCGGGTCCCATAATTCACCCCTCCACTTT
>few|TRBJ1-2|13|TRBV10-3|TRBD1
CAITLGQDYGYTF
TGTGCCATCACCCTGGGACAGGACTATGGCTACACCTTC
>NA|TRBJ2-5|14|TRBV5-4|NA
CASSFTGAQETQYF
TGTGCCAGCAGCTTCACGGGGGCTCAAGAGACCCAGTACTTC
>once|TRBJ2-7|18|TRBV11-2|TRBD1
CASSSRGKTGGRHYEQYF
TGTGCCAGCAGCTCTCGAGGAAAGACAGGGGGCAGACACTACGAGCAGTACTTC
>NA|TRBJ2-3|15|TRBV15|TRBD1
CATSKGTGDADTQYF
TGTGCCACCAGCAAAGGGACAGGGGACGCAGATACGCAGTATTTT
>NA|TRBJ1-1|15|TRBV4-2|NA
CASSQEGGLNTEAFF
TGTGCCAGCAGCCAAGAGGGGGGTCTCAACACTGAAGCTTTCTTT
>NA|TRBJ1-2|11|TRBV5-4|NA
CASSQGYGYTF
TGTGCCAGCAGCCAGGGGTATGGCTACACCTTC
>NA|TRBJ1-5|15|TRBV18|NA
CASSPFPDSNQPQHF
TGTGCCAGCTCACCATTTCCGGACAGCAATCAGCCCCAGCATTTT
>NA|TRBJ2-7|13|TRBV19|TRBD2
CASSDKGGEKQYF
TGTGCCAGTAGTGATAAGGGAGGGGAAAAGCAGTACTTC
>NA|TRBJ1-6|15|TRBV28|NA
CASRSLGGRDSPLHF
TGTGCCAGCAGATCCCTTGGGGGTAGGGATTCACCCCTCCACTTT
>NA|TRBJ2-4|14|TRBV5-1|TRBD1
CASSAGQGMDIQYF
TGCGCCAGCAGCGCGGGACAGGGAATGGACATTCAGTACTTC
>NA|TRBJ2-7|14|TRBV6-5|TRBD1
CASRYRDRSYEQYF
TGTGCCAGCAGATACAGGGACAGGTCCTACGAGCAGTACTTC
>NA|TRBJ1-1|12|TRBV7-9|TRBD1
CASSPRDREAFF
TGTGCCAGCAGCCCCAGGGACAGAGAAGCTTTCTTT
>NA|TRBJ1-5|15|TRBV5-6|NA
CASSSIQGRQQPQHF
TGTGCCAGCAGCTCAATACAGGGTCGGCAACAGCCCCAGCATTTT
>NA|TRBJ1-1|16|TRBV6-5|NA
CASSYGWREWNTEAFF
TGTGCCAGCAGTTACGGTTGGAGGGAGTGGAACACTGAAGCTTTCTTT
>NA|TRBJ2-1|12|TRBV29-1|NA
CSALSGGNEQFF
TGCAGCGCCCTGTCGGGCGGCAATGAGCAGTTCTTC
>NA|TRBJ2-2|16|TRBV18|TRBD1
CASSRTQGANTGELFF
TGTGCCAGCTCACGCACACAGGGGGCGAACACCGGGGAGCTGTTTTTT
>once|TRBJ1-2|15|TRBV19|TRBD1
CASSRQGALRGRYTF
TGTGCCAGTAGCCGACAGGGCGCGCTCCGGGGACGGTACACCTTC
>NA|TRBJ1-3|14|TRBV9|NA
CASSADTSGNTIYF
TGTGCCAGCAGCGCCGACACCTCTGGAAACACCATATATTTT
>NA|TRBJ2-7|13|TRBV11-2|TRBD1
CASSRDRAYEQYF
TGTGCCAGCAGCCGGGACAGGGCCTACGAGCAGTACTTC
>NA|TRBJ1-4|15|TRBV5-1|NA
CASSGPGAKNEKLFF
TGCGCCAGCAGCGGCCCGGGGGCCAAGAATGAAAAACTGTTTTTT
>NA|TRBJ2-3|15|TRBV6-4|NA
CASSDVGAATDTQYF
TGTGCCAGCAGTGACGTAGGGGCCGCCACAGATACGCAGTATTTT
>NA|TRBJ2-1|13|TRBV4-1|NA
CASGQGRDNEQFF
TGCGCCAGCGGCCAGGGGCGCGATAATGAGCAGTTCTTC
>NA|TRBJ2-7|18|TRBV30|NA
CAWSVILTVSPLRRGEYF
TGTGCCTGGAGTGTAATTTTGACAGTTTCGCCACTGCGTCGCGGGGAGTACTTC
>NA|TRBJ2-7|16|TRBV19|TRBD1
CASSINLGTGGYEQYF
TGTGCCAGTAGTATTAATTTAGGGACAGGGGGCTACGAGCAGTACTTC
>NA|TRBJ2-2|16|TRBV28|NA
CASRPGPQRNTGELFF
TGTGCCAGCAGACCGGGCCCCCAGAGGAACACCGGGGAGCTGTTTTTT
>NA|TRBJ2-3|17|TRBV4-3|TRBD2
CASSQEGAGGVVDTQYF
TGCGCCAGCAGCCAAGAAGGGGCGGGGGGCGTGGTAGATACGCAGTATTTT
>NA|TRBJ2-7|14|TRBV21-1|NA
CASSEEDTSYEQYF
TGTGCCAGCAGCGAAGAAGACACCTCCTACGAGCAGTACTTC